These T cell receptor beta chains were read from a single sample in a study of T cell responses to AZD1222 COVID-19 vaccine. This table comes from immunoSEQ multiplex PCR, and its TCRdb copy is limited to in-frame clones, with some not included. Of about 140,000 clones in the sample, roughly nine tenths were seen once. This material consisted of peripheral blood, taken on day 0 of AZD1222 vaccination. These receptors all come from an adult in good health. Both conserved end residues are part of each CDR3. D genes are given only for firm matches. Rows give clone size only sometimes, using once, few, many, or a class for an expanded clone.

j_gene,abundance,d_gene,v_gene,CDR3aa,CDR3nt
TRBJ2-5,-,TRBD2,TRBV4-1,CASSQLAGGQETQYF,TGCGCCAGCAGCCAGTTAGCGGGAGGTCAGGAGACCCAGTACTTC
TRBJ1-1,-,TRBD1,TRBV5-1,CASSFSGTGMTEAFF,TGCGCCAGCAGCTTTTCCGGGACAGGGATGACTGAAGCTTTCTTT
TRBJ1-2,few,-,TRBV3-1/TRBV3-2,CASSQGDGYTF,TGTGCCAGCAGCCAAGGGGACGGCTACACCTTC
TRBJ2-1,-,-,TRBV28,CASTGRGNEQFF,TGTGCCTCCACAGGGAGGGGGAATGAGCAGTTCTTC
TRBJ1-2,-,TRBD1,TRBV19,CATSPPGGRNGYTF,TGTGCCACCTCTCCCCCAGGGGGCAGGAATGGCTACACCTTC
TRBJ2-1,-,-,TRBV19,CASSISGYGEQFF,TGTGCCAGTAGTATATCGGGGTACGGTGAGCAGTTCTTC
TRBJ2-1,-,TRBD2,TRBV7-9,CASSPLGGGSYNEQFF,TGTGCCAGCAGCCCCCTGGGCGGGGGCTCCTACAATGAGCAGTTCTTC
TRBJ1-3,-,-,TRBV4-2,CASSQERWHTIYF,TGTGCCAGCAGCCAAGAAAGGTGGCACACCATATATTTT
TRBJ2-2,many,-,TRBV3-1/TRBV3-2,CASSQRPVATNTGELFF,TGTGCCAGCAGCCAAAGGCCGGTGGCTACGAACACCGGGGAGCTGTTTTTT
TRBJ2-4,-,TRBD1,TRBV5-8,CASSLGTGGLGAKNIQYF,TGTGCCAGCAGCTTGGGAACAGGGGGCCTCGGTGCCAAAAACATTCAGTACTTC
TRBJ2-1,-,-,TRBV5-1,CASSLVAASSYNEQFF,TGCGCCAGCAGCTTGGTTGCTGCCAGCTCCTACAATGAGCAGTTCTTC
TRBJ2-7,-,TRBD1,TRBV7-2,CASSLEQGDEQYF,TGTGCCAGCAGCTTGGAACAGGGGGACGAGCAGTACTTC
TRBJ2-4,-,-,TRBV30,CAWRHLTALAKNIQYF,TGTGCCTGGAGACACCTGACAGCTCTAGCCAAAAACATTCAGTACTTC
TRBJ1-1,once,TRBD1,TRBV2,CASSDLRDSHEAFF,TGTGCCAGCAGTGATTTGCGGGACAGCCATGAAGCTTTCTTT
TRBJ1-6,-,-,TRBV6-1,CASSEFWGKPSPLHF,TGTGCCAGCAGTGAATTTTGGGGAAAGCCTTCACCCCTCCACTTT
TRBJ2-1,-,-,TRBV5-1,CASSLAASVYGAYNEQFF,TGCGCCAGCAGCTTGGCCGCGTCGGTGTACGGGGCCTACAATGAGCAGTTCTTC
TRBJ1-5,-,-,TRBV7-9,CASSLSSNQPQHF,TGTGCCAGCAGCTTGAGTTCCAATCAGCCCCAGCATTTT
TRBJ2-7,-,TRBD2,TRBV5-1,CASSFTAGVYEQYF,TGCGCCAGCAGCTTCACGGCGGGAGTATACGAGCAGTACTTC
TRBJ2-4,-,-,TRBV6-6,CASSPILAKNIQYF,TGTGCCAGCAGCCCTATTCTAGCCAAAAACATTCAGTACTTC
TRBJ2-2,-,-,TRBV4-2,CASSQTGRANTGELFF,TGTGCCAGCAGCCAAACCGGGCGCGCGAACACCGGGGAGCTGTTTTTT
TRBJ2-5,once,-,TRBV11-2,CASSPGETQYF,TGTGCCAGCAGCCCCGGGGAGACCCAGTACTTC
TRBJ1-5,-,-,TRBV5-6,CASSRPTEPQHF,TGTGCCAGCAGCCGACCGACAGAGCCCCAGCATTTT
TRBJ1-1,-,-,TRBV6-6,CASSPVWDTEAFF,TGTGCCAGCAGCCCCGTGTGGGACACTGAAGCTTTCTTT
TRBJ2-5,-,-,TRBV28,CASSFASLQETQYF,TGTGCCAGCAGTTTTGCGAGTCTCCAAGAGACCCAGTACTTC
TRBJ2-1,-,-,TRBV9,CASSPNLGTYNEQFF,TGTGCCAGCAGCCCAAACTTGGGAACCTACAATGAGCAGTTCTTC
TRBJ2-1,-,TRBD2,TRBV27,CASSLKGLAGSYNEQFF,TGTGCCAGCAGTTTAAAAGGGCTAGCGGGCTCCTACAATGAGCAGTTCTTC
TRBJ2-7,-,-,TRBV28,CASSQKFWDKFYEQYF,TGTGCCAGCAGCCAAAAGTTTTGGGACAAATTTTACGAGCAGTACTTC
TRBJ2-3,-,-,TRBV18,CASSPTIYRGGSDTQYF,TGTGCCAGCTCACCGACCATCTACAGGGGGGGGTCAGATACGCAGTATTTT